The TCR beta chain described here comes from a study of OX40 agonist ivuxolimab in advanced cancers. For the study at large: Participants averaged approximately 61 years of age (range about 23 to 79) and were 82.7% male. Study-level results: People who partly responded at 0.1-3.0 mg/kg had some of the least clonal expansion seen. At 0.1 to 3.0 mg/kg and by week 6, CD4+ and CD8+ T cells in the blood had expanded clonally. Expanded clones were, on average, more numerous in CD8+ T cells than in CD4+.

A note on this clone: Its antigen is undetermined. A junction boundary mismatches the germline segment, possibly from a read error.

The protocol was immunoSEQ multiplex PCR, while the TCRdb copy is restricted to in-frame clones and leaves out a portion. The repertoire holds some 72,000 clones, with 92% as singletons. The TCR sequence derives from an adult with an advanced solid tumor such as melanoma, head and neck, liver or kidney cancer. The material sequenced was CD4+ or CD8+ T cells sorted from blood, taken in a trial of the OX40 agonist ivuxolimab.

CDR3 sequence: CASSPTGNYYGYTF. The CDR3 region has the DNA TGTGCCAGTAGTCCGACAGGCAATTACTACGGCTACACCTTC. This sequence joins TRBV19 and TRBJ1-2, with a weak D call TRBD1 (6 bases). Per the germline V gene, CDR1 is LNHDA and CDR2 is SQIVND (reference sequence). The CDR3 spans 14 residues.